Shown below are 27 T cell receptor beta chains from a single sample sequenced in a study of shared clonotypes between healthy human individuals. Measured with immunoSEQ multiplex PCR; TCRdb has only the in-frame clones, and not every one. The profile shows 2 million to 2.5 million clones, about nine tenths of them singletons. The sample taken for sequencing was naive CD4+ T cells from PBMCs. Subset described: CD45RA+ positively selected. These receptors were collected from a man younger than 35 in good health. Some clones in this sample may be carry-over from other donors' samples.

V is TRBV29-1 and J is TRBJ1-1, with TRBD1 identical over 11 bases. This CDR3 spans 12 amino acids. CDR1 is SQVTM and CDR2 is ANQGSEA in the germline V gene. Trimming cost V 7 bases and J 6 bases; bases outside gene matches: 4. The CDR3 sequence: CSALGQGAEAFF. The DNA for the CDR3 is TGCAGCGCCCTGGGACAGGGGGCTGAAGCTTTCTTT.

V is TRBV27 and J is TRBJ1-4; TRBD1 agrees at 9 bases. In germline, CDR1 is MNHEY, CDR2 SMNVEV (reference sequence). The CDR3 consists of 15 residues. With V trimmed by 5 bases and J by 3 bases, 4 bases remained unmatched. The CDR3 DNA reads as TGTGCCAGCAGTGAGTGGACAGGGGCTAATGAAAAACTGTTTTTT. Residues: CASSEWTGANEKLFF.

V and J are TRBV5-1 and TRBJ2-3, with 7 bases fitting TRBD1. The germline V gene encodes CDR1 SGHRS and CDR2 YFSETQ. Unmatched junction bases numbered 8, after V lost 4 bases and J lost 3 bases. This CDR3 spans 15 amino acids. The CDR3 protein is CASSVTGPGTDTQYF. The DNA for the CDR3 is TGCGCCAGCAGCGTGACAGGGCCAGGGACAGATACGCAGTATTTT.

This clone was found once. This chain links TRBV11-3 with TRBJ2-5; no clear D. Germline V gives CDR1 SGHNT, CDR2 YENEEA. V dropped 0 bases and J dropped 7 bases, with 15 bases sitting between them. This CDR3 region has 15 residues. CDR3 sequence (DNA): TGTGCCAGCAGCTTAGATGTCAGCCCCGGACGGACCCAGTACTTC. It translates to CASSLDVSPGRTQYF.

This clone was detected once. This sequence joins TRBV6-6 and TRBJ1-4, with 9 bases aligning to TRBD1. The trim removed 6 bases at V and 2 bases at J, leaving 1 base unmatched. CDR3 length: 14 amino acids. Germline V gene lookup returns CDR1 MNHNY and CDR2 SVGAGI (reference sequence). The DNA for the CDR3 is TGTGCCAGCAGGACAGGGGGTACTAATGAAAAACTGTTTTTT. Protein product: CASRTGGTNEKLFF.

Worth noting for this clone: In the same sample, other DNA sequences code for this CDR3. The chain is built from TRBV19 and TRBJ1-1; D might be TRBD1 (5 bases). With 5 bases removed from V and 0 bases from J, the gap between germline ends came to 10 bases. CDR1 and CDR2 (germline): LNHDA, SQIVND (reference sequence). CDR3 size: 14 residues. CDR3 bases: TGTGCCAGTAGTCCGAGGACATTGAACACTGAAGCTTTCTTT. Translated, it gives CASSPRTLNTEAFF.

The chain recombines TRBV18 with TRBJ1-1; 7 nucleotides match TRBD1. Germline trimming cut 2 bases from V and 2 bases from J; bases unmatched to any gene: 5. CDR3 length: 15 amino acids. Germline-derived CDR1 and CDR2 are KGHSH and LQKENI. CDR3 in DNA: TGTGCCAGCTCACCAGCCCGACAGGGAAACACTGAAGCTTTCTTT. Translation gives CASSPARQGNTEAFF. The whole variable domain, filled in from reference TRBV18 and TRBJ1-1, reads NAGVMQNPRHLVRRRGQEARLRCSPMKGHSHVYWYRQLPEEGLKFMVYLQKENIIDESGMPKERFSAEFPKEGPSILRIQQVVRGDSAAYFCASSPARQGNTEAFFGQGTRLTVV.

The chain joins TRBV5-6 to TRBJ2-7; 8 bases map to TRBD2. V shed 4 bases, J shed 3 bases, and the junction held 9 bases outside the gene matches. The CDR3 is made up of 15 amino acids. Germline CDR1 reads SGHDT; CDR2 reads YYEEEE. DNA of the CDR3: TGTGCCAGCAGCGAATTGGGACTAGTTAACTACGAGCAGTACTTC. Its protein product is CASSELGLVNYEQYF.

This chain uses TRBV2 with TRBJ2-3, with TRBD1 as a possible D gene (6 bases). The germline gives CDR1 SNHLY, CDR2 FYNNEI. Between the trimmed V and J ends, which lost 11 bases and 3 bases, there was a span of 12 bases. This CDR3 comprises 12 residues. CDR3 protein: CAAQGITDTQYF. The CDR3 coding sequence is TGTGCCGCTCAGGGGATTACAGATACGCAGTATTTT.

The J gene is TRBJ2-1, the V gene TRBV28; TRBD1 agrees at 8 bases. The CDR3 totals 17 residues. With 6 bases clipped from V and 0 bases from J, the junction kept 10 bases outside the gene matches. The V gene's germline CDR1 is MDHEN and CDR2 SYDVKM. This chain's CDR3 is CASSFRTGWYSYNEQFF. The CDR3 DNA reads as TGTGCCAGCAGCTTTCGGACAGGGTGGTACTCCTACAATGAGCAGTTCTTC.

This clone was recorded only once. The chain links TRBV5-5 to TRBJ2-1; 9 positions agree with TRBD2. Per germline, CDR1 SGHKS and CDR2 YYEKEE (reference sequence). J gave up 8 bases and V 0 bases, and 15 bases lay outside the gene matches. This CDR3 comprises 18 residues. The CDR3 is CASSLGTQGGAGGDEQFF. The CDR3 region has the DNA TGTGCCAGCAGCTTGGGAACCCAGGGGGGAGCGGGAGGAGATGAGCAGTTCTTC.

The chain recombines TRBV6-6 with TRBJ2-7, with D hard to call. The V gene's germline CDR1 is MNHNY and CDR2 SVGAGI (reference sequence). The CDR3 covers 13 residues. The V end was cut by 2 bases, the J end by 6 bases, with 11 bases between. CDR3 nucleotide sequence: TGTGCCAGCAGTTACGGGCAGTCTGTCGAGCAGTACTTC. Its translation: CASSYGQSVEQYF.

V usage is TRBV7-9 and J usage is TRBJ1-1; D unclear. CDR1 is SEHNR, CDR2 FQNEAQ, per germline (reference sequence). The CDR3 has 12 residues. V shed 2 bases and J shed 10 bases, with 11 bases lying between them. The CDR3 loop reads CASSLSEGPAFF. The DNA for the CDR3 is TGTGCCAGCAGCTTATCAGAGGGCCCAGCTTTCTTT.

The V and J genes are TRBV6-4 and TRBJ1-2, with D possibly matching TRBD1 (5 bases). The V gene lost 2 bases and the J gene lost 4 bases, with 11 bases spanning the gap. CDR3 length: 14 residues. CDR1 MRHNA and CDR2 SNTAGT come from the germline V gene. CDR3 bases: TGTGCCAGCAGTGACCCGACAGAAACCTATGGCTACACCTTC. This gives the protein CASSDPTETYGYTF.

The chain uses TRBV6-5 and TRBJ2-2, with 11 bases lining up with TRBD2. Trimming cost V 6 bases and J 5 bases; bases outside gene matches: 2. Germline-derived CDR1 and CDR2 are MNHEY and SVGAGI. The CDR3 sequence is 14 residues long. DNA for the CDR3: TGTGCCAGCAGACTAGCGGGAGATACCGGGGAGCTGTTTTTT. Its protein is CASRLAGDTGELFF.

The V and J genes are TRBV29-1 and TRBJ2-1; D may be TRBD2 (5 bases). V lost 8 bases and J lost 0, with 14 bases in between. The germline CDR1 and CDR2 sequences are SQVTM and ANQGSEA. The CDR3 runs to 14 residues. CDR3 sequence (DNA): TGCAGCCCTTCACGTCGGGGCTCCTACAATGAGCAGTTCTTC. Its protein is CSPSRRGSYNEQFF.

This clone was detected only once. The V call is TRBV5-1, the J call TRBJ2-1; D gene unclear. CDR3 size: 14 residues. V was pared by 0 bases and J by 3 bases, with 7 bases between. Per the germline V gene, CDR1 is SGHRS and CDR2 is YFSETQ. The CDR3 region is CASSLETDYNEQFF. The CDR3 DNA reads TGCGCCAGCAGCTTGGAAACTGACTACAATGAGCAGTTCTTC.

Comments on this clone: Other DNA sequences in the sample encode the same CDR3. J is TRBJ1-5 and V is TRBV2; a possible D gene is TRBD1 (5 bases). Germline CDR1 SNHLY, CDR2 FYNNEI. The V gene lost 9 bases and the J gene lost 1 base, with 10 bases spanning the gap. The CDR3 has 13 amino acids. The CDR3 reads CASGTDSNQPQHF. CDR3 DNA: TGTGCCAGTGGGACGGACAGCAATCAGCCCCAGCATTTT.

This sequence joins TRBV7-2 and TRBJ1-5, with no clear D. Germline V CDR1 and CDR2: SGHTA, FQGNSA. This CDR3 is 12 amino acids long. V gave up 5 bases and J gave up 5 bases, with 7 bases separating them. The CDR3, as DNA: TGTGCCAGCAGCGCCAATTATCAGCCCCAGCATTTT. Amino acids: CASSANYQPQHF.

CDR3 DNA: TGTGCCAGCAGTTTTGGCTGGCAGGGGGCATCGGTCCCCGGAAACACCATATATTTT. Protein: CASSFGWQGASVPGNTIYF. The genes are TRBV28 and TRBJ1-3; 8 positions match TRBD1. This CDR3 comprises 19 residues. Looked up from germline, CDR1 is MDHEN and CDR2 is SYDVKM. J gave up 4 bases and V 3 bases, and 17 bases lay outside the gene matches.

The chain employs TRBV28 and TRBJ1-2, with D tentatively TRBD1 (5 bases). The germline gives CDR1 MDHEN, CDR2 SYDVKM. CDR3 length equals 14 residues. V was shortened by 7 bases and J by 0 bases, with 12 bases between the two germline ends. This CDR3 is CASNRQLPNYGYTF. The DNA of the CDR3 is TGTGCCAGCAACAGACAGCTTCCTAACTATGGCTACACCTTC.

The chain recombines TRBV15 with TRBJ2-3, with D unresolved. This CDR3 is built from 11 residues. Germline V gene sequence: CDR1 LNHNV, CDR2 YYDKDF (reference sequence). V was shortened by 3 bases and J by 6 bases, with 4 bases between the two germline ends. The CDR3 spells CATSSTDTQYF. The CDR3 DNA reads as TGTGCCACCAGCAGTACTGATACGCAGTATTTT.

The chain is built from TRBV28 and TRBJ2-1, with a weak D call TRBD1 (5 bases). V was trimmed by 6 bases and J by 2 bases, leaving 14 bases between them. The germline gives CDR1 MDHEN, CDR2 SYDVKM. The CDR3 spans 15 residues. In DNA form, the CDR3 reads TGTGCCAGCAGGGACACAGGTCGGGCCTACAATGAGCAGTTCTTC. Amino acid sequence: CASRDTGRAYNEQFF.

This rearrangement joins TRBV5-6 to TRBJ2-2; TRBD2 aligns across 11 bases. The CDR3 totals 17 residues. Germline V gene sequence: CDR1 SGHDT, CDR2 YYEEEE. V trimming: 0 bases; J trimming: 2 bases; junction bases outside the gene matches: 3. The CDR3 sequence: CASSLALAGGNTGELFF. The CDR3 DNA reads TGTGCCAGCAGCTTGGCGCTAGCGGGAGGTAACACCGGGGAGCTGTTTTTT.

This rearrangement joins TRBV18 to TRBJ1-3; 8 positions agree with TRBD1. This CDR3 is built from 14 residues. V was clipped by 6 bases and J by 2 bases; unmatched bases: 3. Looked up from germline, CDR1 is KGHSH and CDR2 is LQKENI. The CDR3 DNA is TGTGCCAGCTCCCGGGGACAGGCTGGAAACACCATATATTTT. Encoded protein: CASSRGQAGNTIYF.

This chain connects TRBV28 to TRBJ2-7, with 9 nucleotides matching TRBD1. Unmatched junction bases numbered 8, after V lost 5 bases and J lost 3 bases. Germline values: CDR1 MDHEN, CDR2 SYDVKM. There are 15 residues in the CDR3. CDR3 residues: CASSLRDRALYEQYF. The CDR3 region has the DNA TGTGCCAGCAGTCTCCGGGACAGGGCCCTCTACGAGCAGTACTTC.

The CDR3 coding sequence is TGTGCCAGCAGGGGGAGTCCCAATAGCAATCAGCCCCAGCATTTT. Amino acid sequence: CASRGSPNSNQPQHF. The rearrangement uses TRBV6-1 and TRBJ1-5, with D hard to call. V shed 6 bases and J shed 0 bases, with 12 bases lying between them. CDR3 length: 15 amino acids. Per the germline V gene, CDR1 is MNHNS and CDR2 is SASEGT.